The entry that follows covers one T cell receptor beta chain sequence. The CDR3 has 15 amino acids. Germline V CDR1 and CDR2: ENHRY, SYGVKD. Germline trimming cut 6 bases from V and 2 bases from J; bases unmatched to any gene: 5. Clinical history reported by participants formed the basis on which cohorts were assigned. These data belong to a study of blood T cell repertoires in COVID-19. Study in general: Samples representing acute and convalescent COVID-19 were sourced from the United States, Italy and Spain.

Here immunoSEQ multiplex PCR was the method, and the copy in TCRdb shows in-frame clones only, minus some. The repertoire holds 110,000 to 150,000 clones, with 84% as singletons. This chain uses TRBV10-3 with TRBJ1-3; 9 nucleotides line up with TRBD1. The sample was PBMCs or T cells enriched from blood (not recorded which). This clonotype originated in a woman younger than 30 who had been exposed to COVID-19. The CDR3 DNA sequence: TGTGCCATCAGGGGACAGGGAATAGCTGGAAACACCATATATTTT. This codes for CAIRGQGIAGNTIYF.